The source of this T cell receptor (beta chain) is a study of CD8+ T cells in alopecia areata. Points on this clone: Its antigen is undetermined.

Whole-study results and caveats: In patients, TCRs were shared less clearly than in mice, and HLA may possibly be involved. Among the cells sequenced in scalp samples are also the resident alphabeta T cells of normal skin.

Germline V gives CDR1 SEHNR, CDR2 FQNEAQ (reference sequence). V was pared by 4 bases and J by 4 bases, with 8 bases of the junction left unmatched. The CDR3 is made up of 16 amino acids. Lesional scalp punch biopsies and peripheral blood came from alopecia areata patients. Extraction of RNA preceded its reverse transcription into cDNA, which served as the sequencing template. The repertoire was sequenced with immunoSEQ multiplex PCR; TCRdb's copy has only in-frame clones and lacks some. The profile covers 98,000 or so clones, with 55% to 70% appearing a single time and roughly a quarter taken by the ten largest.

The genes are TRBV7-9 and TRBJ2-7, with 12 bases fitting TRBD2. This TCR was sampled from a human donor with alopecia areata. The sequenced material came from NKG2D-low CD8+ T cells sorted from blood. The CDR3 spells CASSSASGRDGYEQYF. The CDR3 DNA reads as TGTGCCAGCAGCTCGGCTAGCGGGAGGGATGGGTACGAGCAGTACTTC.